Below, 18 T cell receptor beta chains from the same sample are listed, as sequenced in a study of cytomegalovirus exposure and HLA in healthy donors. Researchers ran the PCR with 60 Vbeta and 13 Jbeta primers. Produced via immunoSEQ multiplex PCR; TCRdb's table is partial and in-frame only. The data contain over 35,000 clones, 50% to 55% of them singletons. The specimen was PBMCs. The source is a human donor in good health.

This clone has a handful of counts. The V and J genes are TRBV7-2 and TRBJ2-7; D is undetermined. CDR1 and CDR2 (germline): SGHTA, FQGNSA. The CDR3 spans 14 residues. The V and J ends lost 1 base and 2 bases respectively, with 9 bases between them. CDR3 nucleotide sequence: TGTGCCAGCAGCTTAGTTGGCGGAGCCTACGAGCAGTACTTC. It codes for CASSLVGGAYEQYF.

The rearrangement uses TRBV10-3 and TRBJ1-1; no definite D call. CDR1 and CDR2 from the germline V gene are ENHRY and SYGVKD. The CDR3 is 16 residues long. V lost 6 bases, J lost 6 bases, and 23 bases lay in between. The chain's CDR3 is CAISASVSGSSAEAFF. The CDR3 bases are TGTGCCATCAGCGCCAGTGTATCCGGGTCCAGCGCTGAAGCTTTCTTT.

The gene calls are TRBV5-6 and TRBJ2-2; 8 positions agree with TRBD2. This CDR3 is 15 amino acids long. The germline V gene has CDR1 SGHDT and CDR2 YYEEEE. The ends lost 2 bases at V and 7 bases at J; junction bases unmatched: 7. The CDR3 sequence: CASSLRTSQVGELFF. The DNA of the CDR3 is TGTGCCAGCAGCTTAAGGACTAGCCAGGTCGGGGAGCTGTTTTTT.

This clone was found a few times. The chain's CDR3 is CASSPTLSTDTQYF. For the CDR3, the DNA is TGTGCCAGCTCGCCTACCCTATCCACAGATACGCAGTATTTT. The chain couples TRBV18 to TRBJ2-3; no firm D call. With 6 bases removed from V and 2 bases from J, the gap between germline ends came to 12 bases. This CDR3 contains 14 residues. Germline assignment: CDR1 KGHSH and CDR2 LQKENI.

The chain carries TRBV7-9 and TRBJ2-1; 16 positions agree with TRBD2. The CDR3 sequence is 19 residues long. The germline V gene has CDR1 SEHNR and CDR2 FQNEAQ (reference sequence). With 6 bases clipped from V and 8 bases from J, the junction kept 16 bases outside the gene matches. This CDR3 is CASRPPGTSGRVAEDEQFF. CDR3 DNA sequence: TGTGCCAGCAGACCTCCCGGGACTAGCGGGAGGGTCGCTGAGGATGAGCAGTTCTTC. Drawing the rest from reference TRBV7-9 and TRBJ2-1, the complete variable domain is DTGVSQNPRHKITKRGQNVTFRCDPISEHNRLYWYRQTLGQGPEFLTYFQNEAQLEKSRLLSDRFSAERPKGSFSTLEIQRTEQGDSAMYLCASRPPGTSGRVAEDEQFFGPGTRLTVL.

The V and J genes are TRBV11-2 and TRBJ2-2; 7 bases map to TRBD2. The ends lost 5 bases at V and 1 base at J; junction bases unmatched: 4. CDR1 is SGHAT and CDR2 is FQNNGV in the germline V gene. The CDR3 length is 15 residues. CDR3: CASSVRGENTGELFF. The DNA of the CDR3 is TGTGCCAGCAGCGTACGGGGGGAGAACACCGGGGAGCTGTTTTTT.

This chain connects TRBV14 to TRBJ2-7; possibly TRBD2 for D (6 bases). From germline, CDR1 is SGHDN and CDR2 FVKESK. The CDR3 sequence is 14 residues long. The V end was cut by 2 bases, the J end by 3 bases, with 11 bases between. CDR3 protein: CASSQFTGDYEQYF. For the CDR3, the DNA is TGTGCCAGCAGCCAATTCACGGGGGACTACGAGCAGTACTTC.

CDR3 nucleotides: TGTGCCAGCAGCCCTGACAGTAATTCACCCCTCCACTTT. Its translation is CASSPDSNSPLHF. The chain joins TRBV28 to TRBJ1-6, with D possibly being TRBD1 (5 bases). Germline V gene data show CDR1 as MDHEN and CDR2 as SYDVKM. The length of the CDR3 is 13 residues. V lost 6 bases and J 6 bases, leaving 9 bases between the germline ends.

CDR3 nucleotides: TGCGCCAGCAGCTTGGGAGGACTGGAGGAGACCCAGTACTTC. It codes for CASSLGGLEETQYF. V is TRBV5-1 and J is TRBJ2-5; D may be TRBD2 (5 bases). CDR1 SGHRS and CDR2 YFSETQ come from the germline V gene. This CDR3 has 14 residues. The ends were cut back, 0 bases at V and 5 bases at J, with 11 bases in the middle. The entire variable domain, with the rest obtained from reference TRBV5-1 and TRBJ2-5, is as follows: KAGVTQTPRYLIKTRGQQVTLSCSPISGHRSVSWYQQTPGQGLQFLFEYFSETQRNKGNFPGRFSGRQFSNSRSEMNVSTLELGDSALYLCASSLGGLEETQYFGPGTRLLVL.

The chain is built from TRBV19 and TRBJ2-1; 7 nucleotides agree with TRBD2. Looked up from germline, CDR1 is LNHDA and CDR2 is SQIVND (reference sequence). The V and J ends lost 7 bases and 0 bases, in that order; junction bases with no gene match: 6. The CDR3 runs to 15 residues. This CDR3 reads CASTGGPSSYNEQFF. In nucleotides, the CDR3 is TGTGCCAGTACGGGGGGACCCAGCTCCTACAATGAGCAGTTCTTC.

The rearrangement joins TRBV28 to TRBJ2-5, with a possible D match to TRBD1 (5 bases). The ends were cut back, 2 bases at V and 1 base at J, with 11 bases in the middle. CDR3 length: 15 amino acids. Germline loops: CDR1 MDHEN, CDR2 SYDVKM. The CDR3 nucleotides are TGTGCCAGCAGTTTAGCTGGGGCCTTCCAAGAGACCCAGTACTTC. It is translated as CASSLAGAFQETQYF.

V and J are TRBV28 and TRBJ2-4; 11 bases match TRBD2. With 6 bases clipped from V and 5 bases from J, the junction kept 3 bases outside the gene matches. This CDR3 region has 14 residues. Germline V gene lookup returns CDR1 MDHEN and CDR2 SYDVKM. The CDR3 DNA sequence: TGTGCCAGCAGGGTGACTAGCGGGGAAAACATTCAGTACTTC. Translating gives CASRVTSGENIQYF.

This clone was found once. The chain is built from TRBV5-4 and TRBJ2-2; TRBD2 aligns across 10 bases. The CDR3 is made up of 19 amino acids. Germline CDR1 SGHNT, CDR2 YYREEE (reference sequence). V lost 7 bases to trimming and J lost 5 bases; unmatched junction nucleotides: 20. The CDR3 sequence: CASFRSGGAGRSRTGELFF. The CDR3 DNA follows: TGTGCCAGCTTCCGGAGCGGGGGGGCCGGGCGGTCTAGGACCGGGGAGCTGTTTTTT.

The chain couples TRBV14 to TRBJ2-7, with 11 bases aligning to TRBD1. V was clipped by 1 base and J by 4 bases; unmatched bases: 6. The CDR3 contains 16 residues. In germline, CDR1 is SGHDN, CDR2 FVKESK. In DNA, the CDR3 is TGTGCCAGCAGCCAAGCTCACGGGACAGGGGGTTACGAGCAGTACTTC. It translates to CASSQAHGTGGYEQYF.

The chain employs TRBV6-1 and TRBJ1-4; 8 bases match TRBD1. CDR1 MNHNS and CDR2 SASEGT come from the germline V gene. The CDR3 loop spans 14 amino acids. With 6 bases clipped from V and 7 bases from J, the junction kept 7 bases outside the gene matches. CDR3 in DNA: TGTGCCAGCAGGAAGACAGGGGCTAGTGAAAAACTGTTTTTT. It encodes CASRKTGASEKLFF.

The gene calls are TRBV6-6 and TRBJ2-1; no reliable D call. CDR3 length equals 12 residues. The V gene's germline CDR1 is MNHNY and CDR2 SVGAGI (reference sequence). Deletions cut 0 bases from V and 9 bases from J, with 6 bases between. The CDR3 protein is CASSYSTPEQFF. CDR3 bases: TGTGCCAGCAGTTACTCGACACCTGAGCAGTTCTTC.

The chain is built from TRBV15 and TRBJ1-1, with D unclear. CDR3 length equals 15 residues. Germline assignment: CDR1 LNHNV and CDR2 YYDKDF (reference sequence). V dropped 4 bases and J dropped 3 bases, with 15 bases sitting between them. The CDR3 DNA follows: TGTGCCACCAGCATACGTTGGCCCCGGGACACTGAAGCTTTCTTT. Translating gives CATSIRWPRDTEAFF. Using reference TRBV15 and TRBJ1-1 for the parts outside the CDR3, the full variable domain is DAMVIQNPRYQVTQFGKPVTLSCSQTLNHNVMYWYQQKSSQAPKLLFHYYDKDFNNEADTPDNFQSRRPNTSFCFLDIRSPGLGDTAMYLCATSIRWPRDTEAFFGQGTRLTVV.

The rearrangement links TRBV4-2 to TRBJ2-3; D is perhaps TRBD1 (8 bases). Trimming pared 5 bases from V and 5 bases from J, leaving 11 bases between. Germline V gene sequence: CDR1 LGHNA, CDR2 YNFKEQ. The CDR3 sequence is 13 residues long. The CDR3 loop is CASSTGGGDTQYF. In DNA form, the CDR3 reads TGTGCCAGCAGCACAGGGGGGGGAGATACGCAGTATTTT.